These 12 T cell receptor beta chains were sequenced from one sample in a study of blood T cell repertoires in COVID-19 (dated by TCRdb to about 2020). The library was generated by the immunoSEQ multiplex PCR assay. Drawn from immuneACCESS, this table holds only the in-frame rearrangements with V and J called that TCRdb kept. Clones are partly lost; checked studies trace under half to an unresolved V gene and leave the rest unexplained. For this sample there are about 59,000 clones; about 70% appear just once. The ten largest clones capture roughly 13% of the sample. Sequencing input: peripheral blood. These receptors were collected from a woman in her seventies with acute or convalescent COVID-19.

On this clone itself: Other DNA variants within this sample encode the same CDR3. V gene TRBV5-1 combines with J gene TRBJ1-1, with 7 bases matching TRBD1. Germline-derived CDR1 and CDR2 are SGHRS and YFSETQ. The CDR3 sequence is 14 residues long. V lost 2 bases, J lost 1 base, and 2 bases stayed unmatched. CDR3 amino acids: CASSFDRANTEAFF. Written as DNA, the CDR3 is TGCGCCAGCAGCTTCGACAGGGCGAACACTGAAGCTTTCTTT.

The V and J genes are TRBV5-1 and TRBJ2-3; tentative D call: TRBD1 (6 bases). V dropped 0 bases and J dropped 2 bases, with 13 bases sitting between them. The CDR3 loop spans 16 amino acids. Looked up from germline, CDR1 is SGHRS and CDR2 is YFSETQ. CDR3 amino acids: CASSLGGTHTTDTQYF. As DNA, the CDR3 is TGCGCCAGCAGCTTGGGGGGGACACACACCACAGATACGCAGTATTTT.

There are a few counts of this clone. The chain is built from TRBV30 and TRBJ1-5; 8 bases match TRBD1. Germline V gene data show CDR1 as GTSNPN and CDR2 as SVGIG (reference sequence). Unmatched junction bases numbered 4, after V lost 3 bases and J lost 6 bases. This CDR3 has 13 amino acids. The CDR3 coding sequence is TGTGCCTGGAGCTTTGACAGGGGTCAGCCCCAGCATTTT. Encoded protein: CAWSFDRGQPQHF. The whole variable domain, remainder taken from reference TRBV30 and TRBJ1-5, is SQTIHQWPATLVQPVGSPLSLECTVEGTSNPNLYWYRQAAGRGLQLLFYSVGIGQISSEVPQNLSASRPQDRQFILSSKKLLLSDSGFYLCAWSFDRGQPQHFGDGTRLSIL.

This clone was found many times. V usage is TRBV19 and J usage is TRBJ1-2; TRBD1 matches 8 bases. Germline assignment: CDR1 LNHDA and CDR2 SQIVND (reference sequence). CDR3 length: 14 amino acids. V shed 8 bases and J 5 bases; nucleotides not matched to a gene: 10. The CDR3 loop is CASRNWTGPYGYTF. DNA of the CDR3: TGTGCCAGTCGGAACTGGACAGGGCCATATGGCTACACCTTC.

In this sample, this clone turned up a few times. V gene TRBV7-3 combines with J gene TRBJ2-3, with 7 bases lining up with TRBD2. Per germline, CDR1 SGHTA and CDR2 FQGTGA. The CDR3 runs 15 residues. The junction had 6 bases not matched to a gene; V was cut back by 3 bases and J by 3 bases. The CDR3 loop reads CASSFKAGKTDTQYF. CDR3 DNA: TGTGCCAGCAGCTTTAAAGCGGGAAAAACAGATACGCAGTATTTT.

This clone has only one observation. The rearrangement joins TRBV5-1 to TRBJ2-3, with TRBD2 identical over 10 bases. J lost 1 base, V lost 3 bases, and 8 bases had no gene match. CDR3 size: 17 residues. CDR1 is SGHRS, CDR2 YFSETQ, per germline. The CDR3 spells CASSYERGGTGTDTQYF. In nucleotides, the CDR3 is TGCGCCAGCAGCTACGAGCGGGGGGGGACTGGCACAGATACGCAGTATTTT.

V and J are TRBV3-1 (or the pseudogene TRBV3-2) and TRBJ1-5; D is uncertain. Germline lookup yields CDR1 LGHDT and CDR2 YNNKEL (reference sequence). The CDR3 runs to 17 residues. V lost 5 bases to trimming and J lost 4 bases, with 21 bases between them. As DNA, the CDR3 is TGTGCCAGCAGCGCTTCCCGGACCCTCGGCGGGAATCAGCCCCAGCATTTT. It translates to CASSASRTLGGNQPQHF.

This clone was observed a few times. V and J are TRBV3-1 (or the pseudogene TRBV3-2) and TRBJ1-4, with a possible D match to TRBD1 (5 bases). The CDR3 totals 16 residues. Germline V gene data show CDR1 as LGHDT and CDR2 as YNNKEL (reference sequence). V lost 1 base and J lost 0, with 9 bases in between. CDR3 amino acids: CASSQGGLTTNEKLFF. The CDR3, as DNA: TGTGCCAGCAGCCAAGGGGGACTGACAACTAATGAAAAACTGTTTTTT.

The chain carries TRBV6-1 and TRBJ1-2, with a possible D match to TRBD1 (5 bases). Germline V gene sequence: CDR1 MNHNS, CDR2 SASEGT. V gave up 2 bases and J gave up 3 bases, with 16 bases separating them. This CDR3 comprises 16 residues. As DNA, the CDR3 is TGTGCCAGCAGTGAAAGTCCGGCAGGGTGGCACTATGGCTACACCTTC. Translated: CASSESPAGWHYGYTF.

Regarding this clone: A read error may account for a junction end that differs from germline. CDR3 amino acids: CAISDWGRPSNF. The DNA for the CDR3 is TGTGCCATCAGTGATTGGGGCAGACCGAGCAATTTT. The chain links TRBV10-3 to TRBJ1-3; D is perhaps TRBD1 (5 bases). CDR3 length: 12 amino acids. Per the germline V gene, CDR1 is ENHRY and CDR2 is SYGVKD.

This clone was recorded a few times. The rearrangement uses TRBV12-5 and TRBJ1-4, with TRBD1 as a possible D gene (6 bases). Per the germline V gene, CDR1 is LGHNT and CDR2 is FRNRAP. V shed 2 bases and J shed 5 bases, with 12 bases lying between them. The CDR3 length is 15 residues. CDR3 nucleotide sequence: TGTGCTAGTGGTTTGCGGGACACTCACAATGAAAAACTGTTTTTT. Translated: CASGLRDTHNEKLFF. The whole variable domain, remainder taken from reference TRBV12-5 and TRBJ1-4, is DARVTQTPRHKVTEMGQEVTMRCQPILGHNTVFWYRQTMMQGLELLAYFRNRAPLDDSGMPKDRFSAEMPDATLATLKIQPSEPRDSAVYFCASGLRDTHNEKLFFGSGTQLSVL.

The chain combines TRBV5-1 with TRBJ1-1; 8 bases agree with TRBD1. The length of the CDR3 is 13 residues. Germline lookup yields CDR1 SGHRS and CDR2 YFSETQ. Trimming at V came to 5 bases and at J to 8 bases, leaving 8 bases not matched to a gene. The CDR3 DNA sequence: TGCGCCAGCAGGGACAATGACAGGGGCGAAGCTTTCTTT. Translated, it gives CASRDNDRGEAFF.